This T cell receptor beta chain was profiled in a study of human CD4 T cells and Enterobacteriaceae. Findings and caveats of the study: Ex vivo clonotype reactivity was inferred only by sequence matching.

Ex vivo total memory CD4+ cells were sequenced at deep level. Data came from immunoSEQ multiplex PCR; TCRdb stores just in-frame clones and leaves some out. There are tens of thousands of clones in the sample; around four fifths occur only once, and 1.7% lies in the top ten. This clone showed up just once. The target antigen is unknown. The memory gate held CD4+ cells that were not CD45RA+CCR7+CD95- naive cells, over 95% pure. Total CD4+ T cells and monocytes came from CD4/CD14 microbead positive selection. Sorting first excluded CD8+, CD14+, CD16+, CD56+, CD19+ and CD25-bright cells. The sequence came from a human donor in good health. Sequencing was done on a sample of memory CD4+ T cells from blood.

The CDR3 here is CASNMGTLNTEAFF. The CDR3 nucleotides read TGTGCCAGTAATATGGGGACGCTGAACACTGAAGCTTTCTTT. The chain carries TRBV19 and TRBJ1-1; perhaps TRBD1 as D (5 bases). This CDR3 contains 14 residues. CDR1 is LNHDA and CDR2 is SQIVND in the germline V gene (reference sequence). Trimming cost V 7 bases and J 0 bases, with 12 bases left between them.